A single sample is the source of the 16 T cell receptor beta chains below, sequenced in a study of cytomegalovirus exposure and HLA in healthy donors. The PCR made use of 60 Vbeta and 13 Jbeta primers. Profiled with immunoSEQ multiplex PCR; TCRdb holds only in-frame clones, not every one. Of about 160,000 clones listed, approximately 81% are singletons. Input material: PBMCs. The receptors stem from a man aged 25 to 40 in good health and CMV-seronegative.

This clone was found a few times. This rearrangement joins TRBV7-3 to TRBJ2-3; D is perhaps TRBD1 (5 bases). The CDR3 runs to 13 residues. CDR1 and CDR2 from the germline V gene are SGHTA and FQGTGA. Trimming stripped 5 bases from V and 0 bases from J, with 6 bases between. The CDR3, as DNA: TGTGCCAGCAGCCCAGGGAGCACAGATACGCAGTATTTT. Protein: CASSPGSTDTQYF. Filled out from reference TRBV7-3 and TRBJ2-3, the complete variable domain reads GAGVSQTPSNKVTEKGKYVELRCDPISGHTALYWYRQSLGQGPEFLIYFQGTGAADDSGLPNDRFFAVRPEGSVSTLKIQRTERGDSAVYLCASSPGSTDTQYFGPGTRLTVL.

The chain employs TRBV7-9 and TRBJ2-7; D perhaps matches TRBD1 (5 bases). The V gene's germline CDR1 is SEHNR and CDR2 FQNEAQ (reference sequence). The ends were cut back, 5 bases at V and 2 bases at J, with 19 bases in the middle. CDR3 length: 16 residues. This CDR3 reads CASSPPLSTDPYEQYF. The CDR3 region has the DNA TGTGCCAGCAGCCCCCCCCTTTCGACAGACCCCTACGAGCAGTACTTC.

This chain connects TRBV28 to TRBJ1-2, with a weak D call TRBD1 (5 bases). Trimming removed 5 bases at V and 5 bases at J, with 18 bases between. The CDR3 spans 15 residues. Germline CDR1 and CDR2: MDHEN and SYDVKM. The CDR3, as DNA: TGTGCCAGCAGTCCCCCAGGCAGGGTGATGTATGGCTACACCTTC. This encodes CASSPPGRVMYGYTF.

The chain uses TRBV6-4 and TRBJ2-1; D remains unclear. The CDR3 spans 12 residues. The V end was cut by 3 bases, the J end by 7 bases, with 7 bases between. Germline V gene sequence: CDR1 MRHNA, CDR2 SNTAGT. The CDR3 reads CASSEAGNEQFF. The CDR3 bases are TGTGCCAGCAGTGAAGCTGGTAATGAGCAGTTCTTC.

The rearrangement uses TRBV2 and TRBJ1-1; 9 bases fit TRBD1. V shed 4 bases, J shed 4 bases, and the junction held 1 base outside the gene matches. This CDR3 region has 13 residues. Germline V lookup: CDR1 SNHLY, CDR2 FYNNEI. As DNA, the CDR3 is TGTGCCAGCAGTGGACAGGGGGGCACTGAAGCTTTCTTT. It specifies CASSGQGGTEAFF.

This clone has a single count. The chain joins TRBV7-6 to TRBJ1-4; 9 positions match TRBD1. V trimming: 5 bases; J trimming: 8 bases; junction bases outside the gene matches: 3. Germline V gene sequence: CDR1 SGHVS, CDR2 FNYEAQ. This CDR3 comprises 13 residues. The CDR3: CASSTGGDEKLFF. The CDR3 nucleotides are TGTGCCAGCAGCACAGGGGGCGACGAAAAACTGTTTTTT. Complete variable domain (other parts from reference TRBV7-6 and TRBJ1-4): GAGVSQSPRYKVTKRGQDVALRCDPISGHVSLYWYRQALGQGPEFLTYFNYEAQQDKSGLPNDRFSAERPEGSISTLTIQRTEQRDSAMYRCASSTGGDEKLFFGSGTQLSVL.

In regard to this clone: The junction does not match germline at one end; this may be a read error. The CDR3 region is CASTTTGGGSHEQYF. CDR3 DNA sequence: TGCGCCAGCACGACCACTGGGGGGGGCTCCCACGAGCAGTACTTC. The chain employs TRBV5-1 and TRBJ2-7, with a tentative D call TRBD2 (7 bases). The CDR3 covers 15 residues. Germline CDR1 SGHRS, CDR2 YFSETQ.

The rearrangement links TRBV9 to TRBJ2-7; 7 bases match TRBD1. After removal of 1 base from V and 5 bases from J, the junction contained 6 bases not matched to a gene. The germline CDR1 and CDR2 sequences are SGDLS and YYNGEE. The CDR3 extends over 14 amino acids. In nucleotides, the CDR3 is TGTGCCAGCAGCGTAACAGGGGACGTAGACGAGCAGTACTTC. This encodes CASSVTGDVDEQYF.

CDR3 in amino acids: CASSLIEPWGYTF. The CDR3 DNA is TGTGCCAGCAGTCTTATAGAACCGTGGGGCTACACCTTC. The chain combines TRBV6-1 with TRBJ1-2; D remains ambiguous. Germline CDR1 and CDR2: MNHNS and SASEGT. CDR3 length equals 13 residues. Trimming took off 5 bases at V and 8 bases at J, with 15 bases between the two ends.

The chain employs TRBV7-9 and TRBJ1-1; weak D call: TRBD1 (6 bases). The CDR3 has 15 residues. Germline lookup yields CDR1 SEHNR and CDR2 FQNEAQ (reference sequence). V lost 4 bases, J lost 4 bases, and 16 bases lay in between. The CDR3 DNA sequence: TGTGCCAGCAGCTCTCATGGGGGCGAGGTCACTGAAGCTTTCTTT. Translation: CASSSHGGEVTEAFF.

V usage is TRBV7-9 and J usage is TRBJ1-2, with D maybe TRBD1 (6 bases). Trimming took off 2 bases at V and 4 bases at J, with 11 bases between the two ends. The CDR3 loop spans 14 amino acids. CDR1 and CDR2 from the germline V gene are SEHNR and FQNEAQ (reference sequence). The DNA of the CDR3 is TGTGCCAGCAGCTTATCGGGGACACCCTATGGCTACACCTTC. Translated, it gives CASSLSGTPYGYTF.

The chain employs TRBV11-2 and TRBJ1-2; a possible D gene is TRBD1 (6 bases). Trimming pared 5 bases from V and 7 bases from J, leaving 20 bases between. The CDR3 has 15 amino acids. Per germline, CDR1 SGHAT and CDR2 FQNNGV. CDR3 loop: CASSQITGFGAGYTF. The DNA for the CDR3 is TGTGCCAGCAGCCAAATTACAGGGTTCGGCGCTGGCTACACCTTC.

The chain carries TRBV29-1 and TRBJ2-5; the match to TRBD1 covers 9 bases. With the DNA end fitting TRBJ2-7 better, the J assignment may be wrong. The CDR3 contains 13 residues. Germline CDR1 SQVTM, CDR2 ANQGSEA. DNA for the CDR3: TGCAGCGTACGCGACAGGGGGACCTACGAGCAGTACTTC. This gives the protein CSVRDRGTYEQYF.

V usage is TRBV29-1 and J usage is TRBJ1-1; no firm D call. V lost 6 bases and J 4 bases, leaving 9 bases between the germline ends. The CDR3 runs to 11 residues. Germline CDR1 reads SQVTM; CDR2 reads ANQGSEA. In nucleotides, the CDR3 is TGCAGCGTGGCCCCGGGCACTGAAGCTTTCTTT. Translation gives CSVAPGTEAFF.

The chain couples TRBV10-3 to TRBJ1-5, with D possibly being TRBD1 (5 bases). The V end lost 10 bases, the J end lost 9 bases, and 19 bases lay between the germline ends. Germline V gene lookup returns CDR1 ENHRY and CDR2 SYGVKD. This CDR3 contains 13 residues. The CDR3 region is CATRAGSTGPQHF. DNA of the CDR3: TGTGCCACCAGGGCAGGGTCCACAGGGCCCCAGCATTTT.

The chain combines TRBV27 with TRBJ2-1; TRBD2 matches at 13 bases. The germline CDR1 and CDR2 sequences are MNHEY and SMNVEV (reference sequence). Germline trimming cut 5 bases from V and 6 bases from J; bases unmatched to any gene: 7. This CDR3 contains 16 residues. DNA of the CDR3: TGTGCCAGCAGTACCGCTCGACTAGCGGGAGGCAATGAGCAGTTCTTC. Its translation is CASSTARLAGGNEQFF.